A selection of T cell receptor beta chains follows, all from one sample in a study of human T cells and chemical hapten exposure. One entry per CDR3 protein, called by TCRdb with MiXCR from the RACE reads. The sample shows approximately 80,000 distinct CDR3 sequences, 10% to 12% of them seen only once. The sample was whole blood, taken in connection with sensitization to the hapten diphenylcyclopropenone (DPC). These receptor sequences come from a woman aged 45-59 years with alopecia areata. Some clones in this sample may be carry-over from other donors' samples. The CDR3 runs from the conserved cysteine through the conserved F or W. The D gene is left open where the match is weak. Size is stated for part of the rows, as once, few or many counts, or as a class when the clone is expanded.

CASSFDRGATDTQYF | TGTGCCAGCAGTTTCGACAGGGGGGCGACAGATACGCAGTATTTT | TRBJ2-3 | TRBV6-2/TRBV6-3 | TRBD1 | many
CASSFDRGPNYGYTF | TGTGCCAGCAGCTTTGACAGGGGGCCTAACTATGGCTACACCTTC | TRBJ1-2 | TRBV7-6 | TRBD1 | -
CASSGGFGFTDTQYF | TGTGCCAGCAGTGGGGGGTTCGGGTTCACAGATACGCAGTATTTT | TRBJ2-3 | TRBV12-3/TRBV12-4 | - | -
CASRPNGPGLESQPQHF | TGTGCCAGCAGACCAAACGGACCGGGCCTGGAGAGTCAGCCCCAGCATTTT | TRBJ1-5 | TRBV28 | - | -
CASSSTGTYGYTF | TGTGCCAGCAGCTCCACAGGGACCTATGGCTACACCTTC | TRBJ1-2 | TRBV11-3 | - | few
CSVDSGSNYGYTF | TGCAGCGTTGACTCAGGTTCTAACTATGGCTACACCTTC | TRBJ1-2 | TRBV29-1 | - | many
CASSPRQADTEAFF | TGTGCCAGCAGCCCGCGACAGGCGGATACTGAAGCTTTCTTT | TRBJ1-1 | TRBV5-4 | - | many
CASSLAVGPGEQYF | TGCGCCAGCAGCTTGGCCGTGGGCCCCGGCGAGCAGTACTTC | TRBJ2-7 | TRBV5-1 | - | once
CASSETSGYNEQFF | TGCGCCAGCAGTGAGACTAGCGGATACAATGAGCAGTTCTTC | TRBJ2-1 | TRBV10-2 | TRBD2 | few
CASSPVGPSTDTQYF | TGTGCCAGCAGTCCCGTGGGACCTAGCACAGATACGCAGTATTTT | TRBJ2-3 | TRBV5-4 | - | many
CASSLRASGFSDTQYF | TGTGCCAGCAGCTTAAGGGCTAGCGGCTTCTCAGATACGCAGTATTTT | TRBJ2-3 | TRBV7-2 | TRBD2 | many
CSARGVGHEQYF | TGCAGCGCCAGAGGAGTCGGTCACGAGCAGTACTTC | TRBJ2-7 | TRBV29-1 | - | -
CAWSHGPGLDTQYF | TGTGCCTGGAGTCACGGACCGGGACTAGATACGCAGTATTTT | TRBJ2-3 | TRBV30 | - | many
CASSESVAAGRPQPQHF | TGCGCCAGCAGTGAGTCCGTCGCCGCCGGAAGGCCTCAGCCCCAGCATTTT | TRBJ1-5 | TRBV10-2 | - | many
CSAARTYRTDTQYF | TGCAGCGCCGCCCGGACTTATCGCACAGATACGCAGTATTTT | TRBJ2-3 | TRBV29-1 | - | -
CASSLGVVGADGYTF | TGTGCCAGCAGCTTAGGAGTGGTAGGGGCCGATGGCTACACCTTC | TRBJ1-2 | TRBV7-2 | - | few
CSATGTSTDTQYF | TGCAGTGCAACTGGGACATCTACAGATACGCAGTATTTT | TRBJ2-3 | TRBV20-1 | - | many
CSVVRRSGETQYF | TGCAGCGTTGTGAGAAGGTCGGGAGAGACCCAGTACTTC | TRBJ2-5 | TRBV29-1 | - | -
CSSAGTGGTAQYF | TGCAGCTCTGCCGGGACAGGGGGTACGGCCCAGTACTTC | TRBJ2-5 | TRBV29-1 | TRBD1 | few
CASSPTGDTNEKLFF | TGTGCCAGCAGCCCCACAGGGGACACTAATGAAAAACTGTTTTTT | TRBJ1-4 | TRBV5-4 | TRBD1 | -
CASRDTSGRAADTQYF | TGTGCCAGCAGAGACACTAGCGGGAGGGCTGCAGATACGCAGTATTTT | TRBJ2-3 | TRBV6-5 | TRBD2 | many
CASSPGTNEQYF | TGTGCCAGCTCACCAGGGACTAACGAGCAGTACTTC | TRBJ2-7 | TRBV18 | TRBD2 | -
CASSPRTSKGLGEQFF | TGTGCCAGCAGCCCCCGAACTAGTAAGGGTCTAGGGGAGCAGTTCTTC | TRBJ2-1 | TRBV7-2 | - | -
CASSLTPSGAGELFF | TGTGCCAGCAGCTTAACCCCGTCGGGGGCCGGGGAGCTGTTTTTT | TRBJ2-2 | TRBV11-2 | - | -
CASRRDSQETQYF | TGTGCCAGCAGGAGGGACAGCCAAGAGACCCAGTACTTC | TRBJ2-5 | TRBV2 | TRBD1 | many
CASSNPGLPREQYF | TGTGCCAGCAGCAATCCGGGACTACCGAGGGAGCAGTACTTC | TRBJ2-7 | TRBV3-1 | TRBD2 | many
CASRTIAGGPEDEQFF | TGCGCCAGCAGAACAATAGCGGGAGGGCCTGAGGATGAGCAGTTCTTC | TRBJ2-1 | TRBV5-1 | TRBD2 | few
CASSSGQQETQYF | TGTGCCAGCAGCTCGGGACAGCAAGAGACCCAGTACTTC | TRBJ2-5 | TRBV7-8 | TRBD1 | -
CSVDGLSNEQFF | TGCAGCGTTGACGGACTTAGCAATGAGCAGTTCTTC | TRBJ2-1 | TRBV29-1 | - | many
CASLPGQGGAAEAFF | TGCGCCAGCTTACCTGGACAGGGAGGGGCGGCTGAAGCTTTCTTT | TRBJ1-1 | TRBV5-1 | TRBD1 | -
CASSLEGYYTEAFF | TGTGCCAGCAGCTTAGAGGGGTACTACACTGAAGCTTTCTTT | TRBJ1-1 | TRBV11-2 | - | few
CASSPSGAGGTDTQYF | TGTGCCAGCAGTCCTTCCGGAGCGGGAGGAACAGATACGCAGTATTTT | TRBJ2-3 | TRBV28 | TRBD2 | many
CSVGTSQETQYF | TGCAGCGTCGGGACTAGTCAAGAGACCCAGTACTTC | TRBJ2-5 | TRBV29-1 | TRBD2 | many
CASSLEGHRGGYTF | TGTGCCAGCAGCTTAGAAGGACACAGGGGTGGCTACACCTTC | TRBJ1-2 | TRBV7-9 | TRBD1 | few
CASSQDLTGAYNEQFF | TGTGCCAGCAGCCAAGATCTTACGGGAGCCTACAATGAGCAGTTCTTC | TRBJ2-1 | TRBV3-1 | - | many